The present T cell receptor beta chain was sequenced within a study of T-cell memory formation after mild COVID-19. The study, taken as a whole, reports: Confirmation was lacking for SARS-CoV-2 specificity of second-wave clones that peaked on day 37. Memory cells collected pre-infection included some clones that later responded, suggesting cross-reactive memory joined. Mainly in CM and EM were contracting CD4+ clones; CD8+ were in EMRA.

Germline CDR1 is SGHVS and CDR2 is FQNEAQ. The length of the CDR3 is 16 residues. V was trimmed by 2 bases and J by 9 bases, leaving 20 bases between them. MiXCR, applied by TCRdb to the 5' RACE reads, yields one record per CDR3 protein. The data contain hundreds of thousands of distinct CDR3 sequences, approximately 25% of them seen just once; the ten biggest clones take up 7.5% to 10%. Note on this clonotype: The target antigen is unknown.

Sequencing input: PBMCs or a T cell subset sorted from them (not recorded which). The rearrangement links TRBV7-8 to TRBJ2-1, with a possible D match to TRBD2 (5 bases). The sequence derives from an adult woman who had mild COVID-19 (a few samples of this study predate the infection). Cell type and time point are not known. This CDR3 is CASSLPPFGGSGEQFF. DNA for the CDR3: TGTGCCAGCAGCTTACCTCCCTTTGGAGGTTCGGGTGAGCAGTTCTTC.